These 19 T cell receptor beta chains originate from one sample sequenced in a study of T cell responses to AZD1222 COVID-19 vaccine. Sequenced by immunoSEQ multiplex PCR; TCRdb stores in-frame clones only, minus some. The sample consists of tens of thousands of clones, around 90% of them appearing once. The specimen comprised peripheral blood, sampled 28 days after the second AZD1222 dose. The origin of the receptors is an adult who received the AZD1222 COVID-19 vaccine.

The chain carries TRBV30 and TRBJ1-6; the D gene is possibly TRBD1 (6 bases). V lost 5 bases and J lost 10, with 15 bases in between. Germline V CDR1 and CDR2: GTSNPN, SVGIG (reference sequence). The CDR3 sequence is 13 residues long. The DNA for the CDR3 is TGTGCCTGGGCCGGGACAATGGGGTCACCCCTCCACTTT. It codes for CAWAGTMGSPLHF.

The chain combines TRBV3-1 (or the pseudogene TRBV3-2) with TRBJ1-2, with D perhaps matching TRBD1 (6 bases). CDR3 size: 14 residues. Germline CDR1 LGHDT, CDR2 YNNKEL (reference sequence). Trimming shortened V by 1 base and J by 3 bases, and 9 bases separated the two germline ends. The CDR3 spells CASSQGYRDYGYTF. As DNA, the CDR3 is TGTGCCAGCAGCCAAGGTTACAGGGACTATGGCTACACCTTC.

The rearrangement uses TRBV11-2 and TRBJ2-1; D remains ambiguous. Trimming removed 5 bases from V and 0 bases from J, with 11 bases in between. This CDR3 region has 15 residues. Germline-derived CDR1 and CDR2 are SGHAT and FQNNGV. The CDR3 DNA is TGTGCCAGCAGCATCCTCAGGAGCTCCTACAATGAGCAGTTCTTC. Translated: CASSILRSSYNEQFF.

This clone was counted between two and nine times. The chain links TRBV5-4 to TRBJ1-1; D gene uncertain. Trimming left V 4 bases short and J 8 bases short, with 21 bases between. Germline CDR1 reads SGHNT; CDR2 reads YYREEE (reference sequence). The CDR3 totals 15 residues. The CDR3 sequence is CASSGFRTPAEEAFF. CDR3 nucleotide sequence: TGTGCCAGCAGCGGCTTCCGGACGCCGGCGGAGGAAGCTTTCTTT. The full variable domain, rest sourced from reference TRBV5-4 and TRBJ1-1, is ETGVTQSPTHLIKTRGQQVTLRCSSQSGHNTVSWYQQALGQGPQFIFQYYREEENGRGNFPPRFSGLQFPNYSSELNVNALELDDSALYLCASSGFRTPAEEAFFGQGTRLTVV.

The chain carries TRBV15 and TRBJ2-2, with 9 nucleotides matching TRBD1. This CDR3 has 16 residues. Germline V gives CDR1 LNHNV, CDR2 YYDKDF (reference sequence). The J segment lost 9 bases and the V segment lost 0 bases, leaving 8 bases of the junction unmatched. The CDR3 region has the DNA TGTGCCACCAGCAGAGACCACAGGGGGCGCAGTAGGGAGCTGTTTTTT. It is translated as CATSRDHRGRSRELFF.

This chain links TRBV3-1 (or the pseudogene TRBV3-2) with TRBJ2-3; 7 nucleotides agree with TRBD2. Losses at the gene ends were 4 bases for V and 2 bases for J; bases not matched to a gene: 6. Germline V lookup: CDR1 LGHDT, CDR2 YNNKEL (reference sequence). The CDR3 totals 15 residues. The CDR3 is CASSRSGVLTDTQYF. In DNA, the CDR3 is TGTGCCAGCAGCCGAAGCGGGGTCCTCACAGATACGCAGTATTTT.

The rearrangement uses TRBV7-9 and TRBJ1-3; D uncertain. The germline gives CDR1 SEHNR, CDR2 FQNEAQ (reference sequence). Trimming cost V 1 base and J 4 bases, with 2 bases left between them. The CDR3 spans 12 residues. The CDR3 sequence is CASSLEGNTIYF. DNA for the CDR3: TGTGCCAGCAGCTTAGAGGGAAACACCATATATTTT.

V and J are TRBV11-3 and TRBJ2-1; D is undetermined. The CDR3 runs 15 residues. Trimming took off 5 bases at V and 0 bases at J, with 11 bases between the two ends. CDR1 is SGHNT, CDR2 YENEEA, per germline. CDR3 loop: CASSPFVSSYNEQFF. DNA of the CDR3: TGTGCCAGCAGCCCTTTCGTGAGCTCCTACAATGAGCAGTTCTTC.

The chain joins TRBV5-1 to TRBJ1-3; perhaps TRBD1 as D (5 bases). Germline CDR1 SGHRS, CDR2 YFSETQ. Deletions cut 2 bases from V and 0 bases from J, with 9 bases between. The CDR3 contains 15 residues. The CDR3 protein is CASSLDGASGNTIYF. CDR3 DNA: TGCGCCAGCAGCTTAGACGGGGCCTCTGGAAACACCATATATTTT.

V and J are TRBV19 and TRBJ2-3; 12 nucleotides line up with TRBD2. Trimming cost V 5 bases and J 8 bases; bases outside gene matches: 8. The CDR3 extends over 15 amino acids. CDR1 and CDR2 (germline): LNHDA, SQIVND (reference sequence). CDR3 loop: CASSVASGGARTQYF. In nucleotides, the CDR3 is TGTGCCAGTAGTGTGGCTAGCGGGGGGGCACGTACGCAGTATTTT.

This clone was recorded once. The rearrangement joins TRBV11-2 to TRBJ1-3, with no clear D. Germline CDR1 SGHAT, CDR2 FQNNGV. V was trimmed by 8 bases and J by 4 bases, leaving 12 bases between them. CDR3 length: 13 residues. The CDR3 sequence is CASHLSGGNTIYF. DNA of the CDR3: TGTGCCAGCCACCTTAGTGGGGGAAACACCATATATTTT.

This chain links TRBV7-9 with TRBJ2-5; perhaps TRBD2 as D (6 bases). Germline-derived CDR1 and CDR2 are SEHNR and FQNEAQ (reference sequence). Trimming pared 5 bases from V and 2 bases from J, leaving 18 bases between. The CDR3 contains 16 residues. The DNA of the CDR3 is TGTGCCAGCAGCCCTACCCTAGCGTCCTTTCAAGAGACCCAGTACTTC. Translation gives CASSPTLASFQETQYF.

This chain uses TRBV18 with TRBJ2-3, with a possible D match to TRBD1 (5 bases). V lost 6 bases and J lost 4, with 8 bases in between. From germline, CDR1 is KGHSH and CDR2 LQKENI. The CDR3 consists of 12 residues. The CDR3 bases are TGTGCCAGCTCCCAGGGTGCAGATACGCAGTATTTT. This encodes CASSQGADTQYF. The complete variable domain, with remaining parts taken from reference TRBV18 and TRBJ2-3, reads NAGVMQNPRHLVRRRGQEARLRCSPMKGHSHVYWYRQLPEEGLKFMVYLQKENIIDESGMPKERFSAEFPKEGPSILRIQQVVRGDSAAYFCASSQGADTQYFGPGTRLTVL.

This chain connects TRBV27 to TRBJ2-1, with 10 positions matching TRBD2. The CDR3 extends over 16 amino acids. Looked up from germline, CDR1 is MNHEY and CDR2 is SMNVEV (reference sequence). J gave up 2 bases and V 5 bases, and 6 bases lay outside the gene matches. DNA of the CDR3: TGTGCCAGCAGTCGAAGCGGGGGGGCTGCCTACAATGAGCAGTTCTTC. Translated, it gives CASSRSGGAAYNEQFF.

This chain links TRBV5-5 with TRBJ1-2, with a possible D match to TRBD1 (6 bases). The CDR3 sequence is 15 residues long. V was shortened by 0 bases and J by 2 bases, with 11 bases between the two germline ends. Germline assignment: CDR1 SGHKS and CDR2 YYEKEE (reference sequence). The CDR3 DNA is TGTGCCAGCAGCTTGGTGGGGGGCTCGAACTATGGCTACACCTTC. Translated: CASSLVGGSNYGYTF.

For this clone: This sample includes further DNA sequences coding for the same CDR3. The rearrangement joins TRBV3-1 (or the pseudogene TRBV3-2) to TRBJ1-1, with unresolved D. Trimming pared 1 base from V and 5 bases from J, leaving 5 bases between. CDR3 length: 12 residues. CDR1 LGHDT and CDR2 YNNKEL come from the germline V gene (reference sequence). This CDR3 is CASSQAGTEAFF. The CDR3 coding sequence is TGTGCCAGCAGCCAAGCAGGTACTGAAGCTTTCTTT.

This clone was counted a single time. This chain links TRBV10-1 with TRBJ2-2; D gene uncertain. Germline CDR1 is WNHNN and CDR2 is SYGVQD (reference sequence). The CDR3 spans 14 residues. V was clipped by 2 bases and J by 6 bases, with 10 bases between them. The chain's CDR3 is CASSEGSGSGELFF. CDR3 in DNA: TGCGCCAGCAGTGAGGGGTCCGGTTCCGGGGAGCTGTTTTTT.

The chain recombines TRBV7-2 with TRBJ2-1, with 10 positions matching TRBD2. CDR3 length: 20 residues. Germline V lookup: CDR1 SGHTA, CDR2 FQGNSA. The V and J ends lost 0 bases and 1 base, in that order; junction bases with no gene match: 12. This CDR3 reads CASSLALGSGGPTSYNEQFF. In DNA, the CDR3 is TGTGCCAGCAGCTTAGCGCTAGGTAGCGGGGGGCCCACTTCCTACAATGAGCAGTTCTTC.

This clone was seen only a few times. This rearrangement joins TRBV5-1 to TRBJ1-1, with TRBD1 identical over 7 bases. The CDR3 is 15 residues long. Trimming cost V 0 bases and J 4 bases; bases outside gene matches: 6. CDR1 is SGHRS and CDR2 is YFSETQ in the germline V gene. This CDR3 reads CASSLVETGSTEAFF. CDR3 DNA sequence: TGCGCCAGCAGCTTGGTAGAGACAGGGTCCACTGAAGCTTTCTTT. Supplemented by reference TRBV5-1 and TRBJ1-1, the full variable domain reads KAGVTQTPRYLIKTRGQQVTLSCSPISGHRSVSWYQQTPGQGLQFLFEYFSETQRNKGNFPGRFSGRQFSNSRSEMNVSTLELGDSALYLCASSLVETGSTEAFFGQGTRLTVV.